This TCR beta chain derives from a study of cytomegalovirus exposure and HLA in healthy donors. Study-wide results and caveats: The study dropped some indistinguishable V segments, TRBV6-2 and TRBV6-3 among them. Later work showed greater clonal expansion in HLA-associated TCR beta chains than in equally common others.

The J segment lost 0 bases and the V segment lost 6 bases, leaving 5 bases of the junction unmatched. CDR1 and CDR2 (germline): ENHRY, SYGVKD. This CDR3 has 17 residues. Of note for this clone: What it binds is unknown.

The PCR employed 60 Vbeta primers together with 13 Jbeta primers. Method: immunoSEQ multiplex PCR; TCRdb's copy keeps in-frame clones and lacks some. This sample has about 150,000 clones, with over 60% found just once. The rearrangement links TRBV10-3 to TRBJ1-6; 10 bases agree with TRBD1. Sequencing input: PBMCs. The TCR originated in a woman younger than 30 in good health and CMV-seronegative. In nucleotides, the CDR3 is TGTGCCATCAGGGACAGGGGGACGGCCTCCTATAATTCACCCCTCCACTTT. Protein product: CAIRDRGTASYNSPLHF.